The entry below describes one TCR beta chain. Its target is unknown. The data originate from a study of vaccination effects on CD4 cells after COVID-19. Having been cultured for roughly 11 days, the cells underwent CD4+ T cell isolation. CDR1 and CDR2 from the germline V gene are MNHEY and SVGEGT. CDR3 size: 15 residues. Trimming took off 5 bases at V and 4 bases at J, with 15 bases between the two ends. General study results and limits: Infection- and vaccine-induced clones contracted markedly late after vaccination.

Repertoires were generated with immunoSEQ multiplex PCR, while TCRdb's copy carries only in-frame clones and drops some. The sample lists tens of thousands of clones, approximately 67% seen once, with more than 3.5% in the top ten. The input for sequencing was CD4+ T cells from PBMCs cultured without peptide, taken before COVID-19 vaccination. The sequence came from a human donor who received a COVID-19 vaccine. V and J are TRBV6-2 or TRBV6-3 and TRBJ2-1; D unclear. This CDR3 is CASSPDGASYNEQFF. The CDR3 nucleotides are TGTGCCAGCAGTCCCGATGGAGCGTCTTACAATGAGCAGTTCTTC.